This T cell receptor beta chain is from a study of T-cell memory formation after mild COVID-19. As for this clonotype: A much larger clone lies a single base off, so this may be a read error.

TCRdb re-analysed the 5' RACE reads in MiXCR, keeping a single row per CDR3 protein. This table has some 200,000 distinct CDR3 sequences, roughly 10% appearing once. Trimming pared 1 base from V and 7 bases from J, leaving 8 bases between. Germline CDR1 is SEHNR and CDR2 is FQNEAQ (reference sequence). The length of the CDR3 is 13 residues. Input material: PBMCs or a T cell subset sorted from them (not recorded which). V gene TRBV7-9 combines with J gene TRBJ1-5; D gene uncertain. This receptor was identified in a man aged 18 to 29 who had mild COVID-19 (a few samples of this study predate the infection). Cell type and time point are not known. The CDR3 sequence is CASSLEGKQPQHF. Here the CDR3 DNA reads TGTGCCAGCAGCTTAGAGGGAAAGCAGCCCCAGCATTTT.